The TCR beta chain under discussion was sequenced for a study of blood T cell repertoires in COVID-19. The overall study: Samples came from the United States, Italy and Spain, spanning acute and convalescent COVID-19. In each case, the material was cDNA or gDNA derived from T cells, B-cell-depleted T cells, or PBMCs.

CDR1 is SEHNR and CDR2 is FQNEAQ in the germline V gene (reference sequence). Trimming removed 2 bases at V and 1 base at J, with 18 bases between. The CDR3 has 18 residues. Profiling relied on immunoSEQ multiplex PCR, and the TCRdb table lists in-frame clones only, not all of them. Here the sample spans over 70,000 clones, about nine tenths being singletons. The clonotype was recovered from a man in his late teens or twenties with COVID-19, enrolled during active disease. The chain links TRBV7-9 to TRBJ2-1, with D perhaps TRBD1 (6 bases). The sequenced material came from peripheral blood. The CDR3 here is CASSLMFWDMASYNEQFF. CDR3 DNA: TGTGCCAGCAGCTTAATGTTCTGGGACATGGCATCCTACAATGAGCAGTTCTTC. The variable domain in full, completed from reference TRBV7-9 and TRBJ2-1, reads DTGVSQNPRHKITKRGQNVTFRCDPISEHNRLYWYRQTLGQGPEFLTYFQNEAQLEKSRLLSDRFSAERPKGSFSTLEIQRTEQGDSAMYLCASSLMFWDMASYNEQFFGPGTRLTVL.